Listed below are T cell receptor beta chains from one sample, sequenced in a study of beta chain features in type 1 diabetes. Measured with immunoSEQ multiplex PCR; TCRdb has only the in-frame clones, and not every one. This table has hundreds of thousands of clones, 30% appearing once. The sample taken for sequencing was naive CD4+ T cells from blood. These receptors came from a young man in good health. Each CDR3 is given with its conserved first and last residue. The order of the fields is CDR3 length, V gene, clone size, D gene, J gene, CDR3 protein, CDR3 DNA. A D gene is named only where the DNA matches it firmly. Only some rows state a clone size, as once, few, many or a class for expanded clones.

16	TRBV4-2	few	TRBD2	TRBJ2-3	CASSLQTAGGSDTQYF	TGTGCCAGCAGCCTTCAAACAGCGGGAGGGTCAGATACGCAGTATTTT
13	TRBV4-1	few	NA	TRBJ1-2	CASSPRTLLGYTF	TGCGCCAGCAGCCCCAGGACTCTCCTGGGCTACACCTTC
12	TRBV29-1	NA	NA	TRBJ2-7	CSGGWGFYEQYF	TGCAGCGGGGGATGGGGATTCTACGAGCAGTACTTC
16	TRBV14	few	TRBD2	TRBJ2-5	CASSQALAGVGETQYF	TGTGCCAGCAGCCAAGCGCTAGCGGGAGTTGGCGAGACCCAGTACTTC
15	TRBV5-1	NA	TRBD1	TRBJ2-1	CASSFSTGDYNEQFF	TGCGCCAGCAGTTTCTCGACAGGGGACTACAATGAGCAGTTCTTC
12	TRBV5-4	NA	NA	TRBJ2-7	CATGTSTYEQYF	TGTGCCACCGGGACTTCTACCTACGAGCAGTACTTC
13	TRBV28	once	NA	TRBJ2-1	CASSLWDQDEQFF	TGTGCCAGCAGTTTATGGGACCAGGATGAGCAGTTCTTC
14	TRBV18	few	TRBD2	TRBJ2-7	CASSPIAGGVEQYF	TGTGCCAGCTCACCAATAGCGGGAGGGGTCGAGCAGTACTTC
17	TRBV25-1	NA	NA	TRBJ2-5	CASSESNLGGTRGTQYF	TGTGCCAGCAGTGAATCGAATTTGGGCGGGACGAGGGGGACCCAGTACTTC
15	TRBV9	NA	NA	TRBJ2-7	CASSVAGRVIDEQYF	TGTGCCAGCAGCGTAGCGGGAAGGGTAATCGATGAGCAGTACTTC
12	TRBV6-6	few	NA	TRBJ1-3	CASSYTGNTIYF	TGTGCCAGCAGTTACACTGGAAACACCATATATTTT
15	TRBV28	few	TRBD2	TRBJ2-1	CASSLPLAGGNEQFF	TGTGCCAGCAGTTTACCACTAGCGGGAGGAAATGAGCAGTTCTTC
16	TRBV5-1	few	NA	TRBJ2-6	CASSLSTDSGANVLTF	TGCGCCAGCAGCTTGAGTACGGACTCTGGGGCCAACGTCCTGACTTTC
14	TRBV4-1	NA	NA	TRBJ2-5	CASRHSVGPETQYF	TGCGCCAGCAGACACTCGGTCGGTCCAGAGACCCAGTACTTC
17	TRBV7-2	few	TRBD2	TRBJ2-3	CASSLGLAGTSTDTQYF	TGTGCCAGCAGCTTAGGACTAGCGGGTACTAGCACAGATACGCAGTATTTT
15	TRBV29-1	few	NA	TRBJ2-5	CSVDGLRGAVETQYF	TGCAGCGTTGACGGGCTTCGGGGGGCTGTTGAGACCCAGTACTTC
13	TRBV27	NA	NA	TRBJ2-7	CATLRFGSYEQYF	TGTGCCACCCTTAGGTTTGGCAGCTACGAGCAGTACTTC
14	TRBV5-1	few	NA	TRBJ2-1	CASGPGLQAPEQFF	TGCGCCAGTGGACCGGGACTCCAAGCTCCGGAGCAGTTCTTC
15	TRBV30	few	NA	TRBJ2-3	CAWSKGLGSTDTQYF	TGTGCCTGGAGTAAAGGGCTCGGGAGCACAGATACGCAGTATTTT
14	TRBV28	NA	TRBD2	TRBJ2-3	CASRRAGGPDTQYF	TGTGCCAGCAGGAGGGCGGGAGGGCCAGATACGCAGTATTTT
17	TRBV4-1	once	TRBD2	TRBJ2-3	CASSQDGSSGITDTQYF	TGCGCCAGCAGCCAAGATGGGTCTAGCGGGATCACAGATACGCAGTATTTT
15	TRBV5-1	few	NA	TRBJ2-1	CASSPRTESYNEQFF	TGCGCCAGCAGCCCCCGGACAGAGTCCTACAATGAGCAGTTCTTC
15	TRBV27	few	TRBD1	TRBJ2-1	CASSAPGQGVYEQFF	TGTGCCAGCAGTGCGCCGGGACAGGGCGTCTATGAGCAGTTCTTC
14	TRBV28	NA	NA	TRBJ2-1	CASSLRGSYNEQFF	TGTGCCAGCAGTTTGCGCGGCTCCTACAATGAGCAGTTCTTC
15	TRBV30	few	NA	TRBJ1-1	CAWSVVRQGHTEAFF	TGTGCCTGGAGTGTAGTGAGGCAGGGCCACACTGAAGCTTTCTTT
15	TRBV7-2	few	NA	TRBJ2-3	CASRPPGHSTDTQYF	TGTGCCAGCAGACCCCCGGGACATAGCACAGATACGCAGTATTTT
15	TRBV7-2	NA	TRBD1	TRBJ1-2	CASSTGQVANYGYTF	TGTGCCAGCAGCACAGGACAGGTCGCGAACTATGGCTACACCTTC
15	TRBV6-5	NA	NA	TRBJ2-7	CASTLTGRSSYEQYF	TGTGCCAGCACTCTTACGGGCAGGAGCTCCTACGAGCAGTACTTC
15	TRBV7-9	few	NA	TRBJ2-3	CASSSPGLGTDTQYF	TGTGCCAGCAGCTCTCCGGGACTTGGCACAGATACGCAGTATTTT
12	TRBV29-1	NA	NA	TRBJ1-1	CSVRRQNTEAFF	TGCAGCGTTCGGAGGCAGAACACTGAAGCTTTCTTT
14	TRBV29-1	few	TRBD1	TRBJ2-3	CSVVDRVWGDAQYF	TGCAGCGTCGTGGACAGGGTTTGGGGAGATGCGCAGTATTTT
12	TRBV29-1	few	NA	TRBJ2-5	CSVARIQETQYF	TGCAGCGTGGCCAGGATCCAAGAGACCCAGTACTTC
15	TRBV18	NA	NA	TRBJ2-4	CASSPPMAGWDIQYF	TGTGCCAGCTCACCACCGATGGCTGGGTGGGACATTCAGTACTTC
14	TRBV30	NA	TRBD1	TRBJ1-2	CAWSQRIQGDGYTF	TGTGCCTGGAGCCAAAGGATTCAGGGGGATGGCTACACCTTC
13	TRBV29-1	NA	NA	TRBJ1-5	CSVWVASNQPQHF	TGCAGCGTTTGGGTGGCTAGCAATCAGCCCCAGCATTTT
15	TRBV30	few	NA	TRBJ2-3	CAWSLWSSSTDTQYF	TGTGCCTGGAGTCTGTGGAGTTCTAGCACAGATACGCAGTATTTT
15	TRBV4-3	few	TRBD1	TRBJ2-3	CASSLGDRATDTQYF	TGCGCCAGCAGCCTTGGGGACAGGGCCACAGATACGCAGTATTTT
16	TRBV10-3	NA	TRBD1	TRBJ2-2	CAIRRDRASGAGELFF	TGTGCCATCAGGAGGGACAGGGCCAGCGGGGCCGGGGAGCTGTTTTTT
14	TRBV29-1	NA	TRBD2	TRBJ2-3	CSVIRLAGTDTQYF	TGCAGCGTCATCCGACTAGCGGGGACAGATACGCAGTATTTT
16	TRBV15	NA	TRBD1	TRBJ1-5	CATSSGTAYSNQPQHF	TGTGCCACCAGCAGCGGGACAGCGTATAGCAATCAGCCCCAGCATTTT
13	TRBV30	NA	NA	TRBJ1-3	CAWSNLGGNTIYF	TGTGCCTGGAGTAACCTAGGAGGAAACACCATATATTTT
15	TRBV5-1	few	TRBD2	TRBJ2-7	CASSPRTSGVYEQYF	TGCGCCAGCAGCCCGCGGACTAGCGGGGTATACGAGCAGTACTTC
11	TRBV20-1	NA	NA	TRBJ1-2	CSASREQGYTF	TGCAGTGCTAGTAGGGAACAGGGCTACACCTTC
15	TRBV10-3	NA	TRBD2	TRBJ2-3	CAISGLAGATDTQYF	TGTGCCATCAGTGGATTAGCGGGAGCCACAGATACGCAGTATTTT
14	TRBV2	NA	NA	TRBJ1-1	CASRKEQGYTEAFF	TGTGCCAGCAGGAAAGAACAGGGATATACTGAAGCTTTCTTT
13	TRBV19	few	NA	TRBJ2-2	CASSRANTGELFF	TGTGCCAGTAGTAGGGCGAACACCGGGGAGCTGTTTTTT
15	TRBV10-3	NA	NA	TRBJ2-2	CAISTGTVNTGELFF	TGTGCCATCAGTACCGGGACGGTGAACACCGGGGAGCTGTTTTTT
16	TRBV29-1	NA	TRBD1	TRBJ2-7	CSVQTSRDRSSYEQYF	TGCAGCGTGCAGACATCCCGGGACAGGAGCTCTTACGAGCAGTACTTC